This TCR beta chain was captured in a study of glioma-infiltrating T cells after dendritic cell vaccination (dated by TCRdb to 2016 to 2018). Turning to the overall study: A cohort of 15 glioblastoma patients from Phase I and II dendritic cell vaccination trials was included, of whom 9 were newly diagnosed and 6 had recurrent disease. Each patient got three intradermal injections of the dendritic cell vaccine, spaced at biweekly intervals, in the arm below the axilla. Between the early 2000s and the early 2010s, the patients were given dendritic cell vaccination pulsed with autologous tumor lysate. Deep sequencing of TCR beta CDR3 regions was used to quantify tumor-infiltrating lymphocyte content and compare tumor and blood repertoires in dendritic cell-vaccinated glioblastoma patients. The vaccine was prepared from monocyte-derived dendritic cells that were cultured for roughly 7 days with IL-4 and GM-CSF and then pulsed overnight with autologous tumor lysate. Survival after dendritic cell vaccination was correlated with TCR sequencing metrics, including TIL content and tumor-blood repertoire overlap. General conclusions and limits of the study: The TCR overlap response model with three groups was called speculative and said to need prospective validation. After dendritic cell vaccination, a higher estimated pretreatment TIL content predicted longer time to progression and longer overall survival. The cohort was small and heterogeneous, only a few patients had full blood and tumor sets, and even fewer had initial-recurrent tumor pairs. TCR clonality showed no direct relationship with survival, which suggests that a diverse polyclonal response may be important.

The time point tag for this specimen amounts to: after dendritic cell vaccination, including at tumor progression/relapse. To be selected, patients needed enough residual fresh-frozen tumor tissue and more than two years of available survival data. Molecular status otherwise varied across the glioblastoma patients, but none of them carried an isocitrate dehydrogenase mutation. PBMC collection took place before vaccination, two weeks after the third vaccination, and at tumor progression if progression occurred. The Qiagen DNeasy Blood extraction Kit was used for extraction of genomic DNA. The immunoSEQ assay amplified TCRB CDR3 regions from approximately 2 micrograms of genomic DNA, or from all available DNA when less than that amount was available. The multiplex PCR relied on 60 forward primers for TCR V beta segments and 13 reverse primers for J beta segments. To estimate the number of reads per starting template, synthetic control templates were added to each sample at limiting dilution. The Illumina HiSeq System generated sequencing reads of 87 bp. As for the authors' bioinformatics: PCR and sequencing errors were removed by merging closely related sequences with a nearest neighbor algorithm. TCR overlap was measured as the percentage of unique tumor TCR beta sequences also present in the same patient's peripheral blood. What TCRdb holds here is the immuneACCESS table cut down to in-frame rearrangements. Part of the clones is not present; checked against another copy, under half of the missing clones reflect an unresolved V gene, and the others are unexplained. V and J calls and clone size are copied from that table; D and trimming were computed from the DNA. This sample has some 99,000 clones in its table, and roughly 80% of those were observed once. About 5% of the sample comes from the top ten.

Details on this clone: What this receptor recognizes is not known. No base quality information exists; no much larger clone differs at one position.

The germline V gene specifies MGHRA as CDR1 and YSYEKL as CDR2. At the junction V is shortened by 4 bases and J by 2 bases; bases outside the gene matches: 7. Measured from the cysteine to the phenylalanine, the CDR3 is 15 residues long. Of all the DNA, just the CDR3 is kept, 45 bases in frame from base 1. The specimen was blood, collected after dendritic cell vaccination. The V and J segments used are TRBV4-1 and TRBJ1-1, with 7 bases aligning to TRBD1. The receptor comes from a human donor with glioblastoma. The nucleotide sequence is given as TGCGCCAGCAGCCCTCTGGCAGGGGGAAACACTGAAGCTTTCTTT. Its translation is CASSPLAGGNTEAFF.